Following are 25 T cell receptor beta chains from one sample sequenced in a study of control samples from healthy donors and cancer patients. Sequencing was performed with immunoSEQ multiplex PCR; in TCRdb, only in-frame clones are kept and a portion is missing. The table shows roughly 130,000 clones, with roughly 92% occurring only once. Specimen: blood. The receptors were gathered from a man aged 25 to 40 in good health.

The chain uses TRBV7-8 and TRBJ1-5, with TRBD1 matching over 7 bases. Germline CDR1 SGHVS, CDR2 FQNEAQ. The CDR3 runs to 16 residues. Trimming took 1 base from V and 7 from J; bases not matched to a gene: 10. The CDR3 sequence is CASSLGDRGLRQPQHF. As DNA, the CDR3 is TGTGCCAGCAGCTTAGGGGACAGAGGCCTTAGACAGCCCCAGCATTTT.

The V gene is TRBV4-1, the J gene TRBJ2-7, with TRBD2 matching over 8 bases. Per germline, CDR1 MGHRA and CDR2 YSYEKL. The ends lost 4 bases at V and 2 bases at J; junction bases unmatched: 4. The CDR3 consists of 14 residues. In DNA form, the CDR3 reads TGCGCCAGCAGCCCTTCGGGACTAGCCTACGAGCAGTACTTC. Residues: CASSPSGLAYEQYF.

V gene TRBV5-1 combines with J gene TRBJ2-1; D is perhaps TRBD1 (5 bases). Trimming took off 1 base at V and 0 bases at J, with 11 bases between the two ends. Germline CDR1 reads SGHRS; CDR2 reads YFSETQ. This CDR3 is 16 amino acids long. The CDR3 nucleotides read TGCGCCAGCAGCTTGTTGGGGCAGGTCTCCTACAATGAGCAGTTCTTC. Amino acids: CASSLLGQVSYNEQFF.

This chain links TRBV18 with TRBJ2-2; D is ambiguous. Germline CDR1 is KGHSH and CDR2 is LQKENI. The CDR3 has 15 amino acids. Trimming removed 2 bases from V and 0 bases from J, with 7 bases in between. The CDR3 region is CASSPRTANTGELFF. CDR3 coding DNA: TGTGCCAGCTCACCAAGGACCGCGAACACCGGGGAGCTGTTTTTT.

This rearrangement joins TRBV7-2 to TRBJ1-1; no definite D call. Germline CDR1 is SGHTA and CDR2 is FQGNSA. Trimming stripped 1 base from V and 6 bases from J, with 9 bases between. This CDR3 contains 13 residues. The CDR3 region has the DNA TGTGCCAGCAGCTTAGGGAATGACGCTGAAGCTTTCTTT. It encodes CASSLGNDAEAFF.

This sequence joins TRBV5-4 and TRBJ2-7; TRBD1 aligns across 8 bases. The length of the CDR3 is 15 residues. Germline V lookup: CDR1 SGHNT, CDR2 YYREEE (reference sequence). V lost 4 bases, J lost 6 bases, and 12 bases stayed unmatched. For the CDR3, the DNA is TGTGCCAGCAGCGGACAACAGGGGGTGGGCGGCGAGCAGTACTTC. Encoded protein: CASSGQQGVGGEQYF.

The V call is TRBV4-1, the J call TRBJ2-7; 8 bases line up with TRBD2. Germline CDR1 MGHRA, CDR2 YSYEKL. The CDR3 is 16 amino acids. With V trimmed by 0 bases and J by 3 bases, 7 bases remained unmatched. The CDR3, as DNA: TGCGCCAGCAGCCAAGATTTGGGGACTAGTAACTACGAGCAGTACTTC. It specifies CASSQDLGTSNYEQYF.

The sample holds one count of this clone. The chain couples TRBV7-3 to TRBJ2-7; 7 nucleotides agree with TRBD1. The CDR3 loop spans 13 amino acids. Losses at the gene ends were 4 bases for V and 9 bases for J; bases not matched to a gene: 9. Germline V gene lookup returns CDR1 SGHTA and CDR2 FQGTGA. CDR3 sequence reads: CASSSDRAARQYF. For the CDR3, the DNA is TGTGCCAGCAGCTCCGACAGGGCTGCGAGGCAGTACTTC.

The V gene is TRBV29-1, the J gene TRBJ1-5; D gene unclear. CDR3 size: 12 residues. Germline V lookup: CDR1 SQVTM, CDR2 ANQGSEA. V was pared by 6 bases and J by 2 bases, with 8 bases between. The CDR3 bases are TGCAGCGTAACAGAAGGCAATCAGCCCCAGCATTTT. Translated, it gives CSVTEGNQPQHF.

The chain recombines TRBV28 with TRBJ2-3, with D perhaps given as TRBD1 or TRBD2 (5 bases each). The CDR3 has 16 residues. V lost 2 bases to trimming and J lost 6 bases, with 18 bases between them. The germline V gene has CDR1 MDHEN and CDR2 SYDVKM. The CDR3 nucleotides are TGTGCCAGCAGTTTACAGGGATCGGGGCCTGGGGATACGCAGTATTTT. Its protein is CASSLQGSGPGDTQYF.

V is TRBV2 and J is TRBJ2-1, with 14 bases that match TRBD2. The CDR3 covers 15 residues. Trimming removed 6 bases from V and 9 bases from J; junction bases left unmatched: 7. The germline V gene has CDR1 SNHLY and CDR2 FYNNEI. The CDR3 is CASRETSGRATEQFF. The CDR3 nucleotides read TGTGCCAGCAGGGAGACTAGCGGGAGGGCCACTGAGCAGTTCTTC.

The chain is built from TRBV27 and TRBJ1-3; D gene unclear. CDR1 is MNHEY, CDR2 SMNVEV, per germline (reference sequence). The CDR3 extends over 14 amino acids. The V end lost 5 bases, the J end lost 0 bases, and 8 bases lay between the germline ends. The CDR3 coding sequence is TGTGCCAGCAGTCCCTTTGGCTCTGGAAACACCATATATTTT. Amino acid sequence: CASSPFGSGNTIYF.

The chain has TRBV7-9 and TRBJ1-1; D is unresolved. CDR3 length: 14 residues. The V gene lost 2 bases and the J gene lost 1 base, with 8 bases spanning the gap. The germline CDR1 and CDR2 sequences are SEHNR and FQNEAQ (reference sequence). CDR3 sequence (DNA): TGTGCCAGCAGCTTACCACAGTCGAACACTGAAGCTTTCTTT. Translation: CASSLPQSNTEAFF.

The gene calls are TRBV5-6 and TRBJ2-7; D may be TRBD2 (5 bases). The CDR3 totals 13 residues. The germline CDR1 and CDR2 sequences are SGHDT and YYEEEE. Trimming cost V 0 bases and J 5 bases, with 9 bases left between them. The CDR3 nucleotides read TGTGCCAGCAGCTTGGGCAGAGGGAACGAGCAGTACTTC. It specifies CASSLGRGNEQYF.

The chain uses TRBV19 and TRBJ1-5, with 10 bases that match TRBD1. The CDR3 sequence is 17 residues long. Trimming at V came to 8 bases and at J to 1 base, leaving 11 bases not matched to a gene. Germline lookup yields CDR1 LNHDA and CDR2 SQIVND (reference sequence). The CDR3 sequence is CASQTGTGVSSNQPQHF. The CDR3 DNA reads as TGTGCCAGTCAAACCGGGACAGGGGTTAGCAGCAATCAGCCCCAGCATTTT.

This chain connects TRBV7-3 to TRBJ1-5; D gene ambiguous. CDR1 is SGHTA and CDR2 is FQGTGA in the germline V gene. V was cut by 5 bases and J by 0 bases, with 5 bases left in between. CDR3 length equals 13 residues. Here the CDR3 reads CASSLNSNQPQHF. Here the CDR3 DNA reads TGTGCCAGCAGCCTCAATAGCAATCAGCCCCAGCATTTT.

This chain joins TRBV4-2 and TRBJ1-1; D uncertain. The germline V gene encodes CDR1 LGHNA and CDR2 YNFKEQ. CDR3 length equals 12 residues. The germline V and J ends were trimmed by 1 base and 8 bases, with 8 bases remaining between them. The CDR3 loop reads CASSQGASEAFF. The CDR3 DNA is TGTGCCAGCAGCCAAGGGGCATCAGAAGCTTTCTTT.

J is TRBJ1-1 and V is TRBV29-1, with 8 bases identical to TRBD1. There are 14 residues in the CDR3. V gave up 1 base and J gave up 1 base; unmatched junction bases: 2. In germline, CDR1 is SQVTM, CDR2 ANQGSEA. CDR3 loop: CSVEVGQGNTEAFF. In DNA, the CDR3 is TGCAGCGTTGAAGTAGGACAGGGGAACACTGAAGCTTTCTTT.

The rearrangement uses TRBV27 and TRBJ1-2, with 10 nucleotides matching TRBD1. The CDR3 runs 17 residues. V shed 4 bases, J shed 5 bases, and the junction held 13 bases outside the gene matches. The germline gives CDR1 MNHEY, CDR2 SMNVEV (reference sequence). CDR3 bases: TGTGCCAGCAGTTACCGCCTCGGGGGACAGGGGAATTATGGCTACACCTTC. Amino acids: CASSYRLGGQGNYGYTF.

This chain uses TRBV28 with TRBJ2-4, with 9 bases fitting TRBD2. Germline V gene sequence: CDR1 MDHEN, CDR2 SYDVKM. V was clipped by 6 bases and J by 1 base; unmatched bases: 16. This CDR3 region has 19 residues. For the CDR3, the DNA is TGTGCCAGCAGATTCACCGGGACTAGCCGCTCAGGGGCCAAAAACATTCAGTACTTC. Residues: CASRFTGTSRSGAKNIQYF. The whole variable domain, remainder taken from reference TRBV28 and TRBJ2-4, is DVKVTQSSRYLVKRTGEKVFLECVQDMDHENMFWYRQDPGLGLRLIYFSYDVKMKEKGDIPEGYSVSREKKERFSLILESASTNQTSMYLCASRFTGTSRSGAKNIQYFGAGTRLSVL.

The chain carries TRBV11-3 and TRBJ2-5; 12 nucleotides agree with TRBD2. CDR3 length: 16 amino acids. CDR1 and CDR2 from the germline V gene are SGHNT and YENEEA. Trimming cost V 5 bases and J 5 bases; bases outside gene matches: 9. The CDR3: CASSTGLAGFGETQYF. DNA of the CDR3: TGTGCCAGCAGCACAGGACTAGCGGGATTCGGGGAGACCCAGTACTTC. Full variable domain (remainder filled in from reference TRBV11-3 and TRBJ2-5): EAGVVQSPRYKIIEKKQPVAFWCNPISGHNTLYWYLQNLGQGPELLIRYENEEAVDDSQLPKDRFSAERLKGVDSTLKIQPAELGDSAVYLCASSTGLAGFGETQYFGPGTRLLVL.

This clone appeared once. V and J are TRBV6-2 or TRBV6-3 and TRBJ1-5, with D possibly matching TRBD1 (6 bases). This CDR3 comprises 16 residues. The germline V and J ends were trimmed by 6 bases and 5 bases, with 20 bases remaining between them. In germline, CDR1 is MNHEY, CDR2 SVGEGT. CDR3 nucleotides: TGTGCCAGCAGCTCAAGGGGGGGGAATAGGCATCAGCCCCAGCATTTT. This sequence encodes CASSSRGGNRHQPQHF.

The chain uses TRBV27 and TRBJ2-7, with TRBD2 matching over 9 bases. CDR1 MNHEY and CDR2 SMNVEV come from the germline V gene (reference sequence). The CDR3 runs 16 residues. V lost 5 bases and J lost 1; bases outside the gene matches: 9. The CDR3 sequence is CASSPRGLARSYEQYF. In DNA form, the CDR3 reads TGTGCCAGCAGTCCCAGAGGACTAGCGAGGTCCTACGAGCAGTACTTC.

The rearrangement joins TRBV9 to TRBJ2-2; the D is unclear. Germline V gene data show CDR1 as SGDLS and CDR2 as YYNGEE. V lost 1 base and J 4 bases, leaving 5 bases between the germline ends. The CDR3 is 13 amino acids. In DNA form, the CDR3 reads TGTGCCAGCAGCGTATCTCCCACCGGGGAGCTGTTTTTT. Protein product: CASSVSPTGELFF. The full variable domain, its missing parts supplied by reference TRBV9 and TRBJ2-2, is DSGVTQTPKHLITATGQRVTLRCSPRSGDLSVYWYQQSLDQGLQFLIQYYNGEERAKGNILERFSAQQFPDLHSELNLSSLELGDSALYFCASSVSPTGELFFGEGSRLTVL.

CDR3 nucleotide sequence: TGTGCCAGCAGCCGGACAGGGGGTTATGGCTACACCTTC. Translated, it gives CASSRTGGYGYTF. The chain is built from TRBV28 and TRBJ1-2; TRBD1 matches at 10 bases. Germline CDR1 is MDHEN and CDR2 is SYDVKM. The CDR3 spans 13 residues. Germline trimming cut 6 bases from V and 5 bases from J; bases unmatched to any gene: 3.